Here is one T cell receptor (beta chain) with its context. Its antigen is as yet unknown. A much larger clonotype is one base distant, so this may be a read error. The data stem from a study of T cell repertoires in cytomegalovirus infection. About the research overall: Epitope selection comprised recently identified HLA-C-restricted CMV epitopes and well-studied HLA-B-restricted CMV epitopes. Evidence of both CMV infection and a matching HLA type came from public TCR beta signatures. Findings and caveats of the study: Across the ex vivo response, the dominant clonotypes were HLA-C-restricted CMV-specific TCR beta clonotypes.

CDR3 length: 17 amino acids. In germline, CDR1 is SGHTA, CDR2 FQGNSA. V was shortened by 0 bases and J by 2 bases, with 15 bases between the two germline ends. TCRdb re-called the reads through MiXCR, storing one row per CDR3 protein. The table records some 920,000 distinct CDR3 sequences, approximately 33% of them present only once. This TCR came from a human donor in good health (CMV status not recorded). Some clones in this sample may be carry-over from other donors' samples. This chain joins TRBV7-2 and TRBJ2-3; D tentatively reads TRBD1 or TRBD2 (5 bases each). The material sequenced was cultured CD8+ T cells from PBMCs, taken from culture after CMV antigen stimulation. CDR3 DNA: TGTGCCAGCAGCTTAGCCCTGGGGGAATGGGTCACAGATACGCAGTATTTT. Amino acid sequence: CASSLALGEWVTDTQYF.